This passage covers 19 T cell receptor beta chains from one sample sequenced in a study of blood T cell repertoires in COVID-19. The method was immunoSEQ multiplex PCR; TCRdb's version includes in-frame clones alone and lacks a portion of them. The sample lists over 85,000 clones; more than 75% were seen once. Sequenced sample: peripheral blood. The origin of the receptors is a human donor in a cohort sampled during active COVID-19.

The V call is TRBV4-3, the J call TRBJ1-4, with no clear D. Germline V CDR1 and CDR2: LGHNA, YSLEER. CDR3 size: 16 residues. Trimming shortened V by 0 bases and J by 2 bases, and 10 bases separated the two germline ends. CDR3 nucleotides: TGCGCCAGCAGCCAAGATTGGGAGGCCACTAATGAAAAACTGTTTTTT. Translated: CASSQDWEATNEKLFF.

J is TRBJ2-1 and V is TRBV7-2; possibly TRBD1 for D (6 bases). Germline V gene lookup returns CDR1 SGHTA and CDR2 FQGNSA. This CDR3 has 15 amino acids. The V gene lost 5 bases and the J gene lost 8 bases, with 19 bases spanning the gap. DNA for the CDR3: TGTGCCAGCAGCCTTAGGACAGTCTCGGGCGATGAGCAGTTCTTC. It encodes CASSLRTVSGDEQFF.

This chain joins TRBV2 and TRBJ1-3, with D tentatively TRBD1 (5 bases). This CDR3 has 14 amino acids. Trimming took off 5 bases at V and 9 bases at J, with 17 bases between the two ends. Germline CDR1 SNHLY, CDR2 FYNNEI. DNA for the CDR3: TGTGCCAGCAGTTTTGCAGGGATGGCGGTCACCATATATTTT. Its protein product is CASSFAGMAVTIYF.

The V call is TRBV5-7, the J call TRBJ2-7; 11 positions match TRBD1. TRBV5-7 is treated as an ORF (open reading frame) with a function not yet certain. V was clipped by 0 bases and J by 3 bases; unmatched bases: 5. This CDR3 has 16 amino acids. The chain's CDR3 is CASSLGRDRGSYEQYF. Here the CDR3 DNA reads TGTGCCAGCAGCTTGGGCCGGGACAGGGGGAGCTACGAGCAGTACTTC.

The chain employs TRBV7-3 and TRBJ2-7; 8 nucleotides align to TRBD1. Germline CDR1 reads SGHTA; CDR2 reads FQGTGA. This CDR3 region has 19 residues. J gave up 1 base and V 9 bases, and 23 bases lay outside the gene matches. CDR3 sequence reads: CARLAHRTGSVSQSYEQYF. The CDR3 bases are TGTGCCAGACTAGCCCACCGGACAGGGAGCGTTAGCCAATCCTACGAGCAGTACTTC.

This chain joins TRBV7-2 and TRBJ2-1, with 8 bases that match TRBD2. The trim removed 5 bases at V and 2 bases at J, leaving 11 bases unmatched. The CDR3 extends over 17 amino acids. Germline loops: CDR1 SGHTA, CDR2 FQGNSA. The CDR3 DNA sequence: TGTGCCAGCAGCCCATCCGGGCTAGCGGGCCCCTACAATGAGCAGTTCTTC. It yields the protein CASSPSGLAGPYNEQFF.

This chain links TRBV11-2 with TRBJ1-2, with 7 positions matching TRBD1. Germline V CDR1 and CDR2: SGHAT, FQNNGV. The CDR3 covers 16 residues. With V trimmed by 4 bases and J by 7 bases, 15 bases remained unmatched. The CDR3 region has the DNA TGTGCCAGCAGCTCAACCCGGAACAGGGGAGTAGGTGGCTACACCTTC. It codes for CASSSTRNRGVGGYTF.

The sample holds a few counts of this clone. This sequence joins TRBV7-9 and TRBJ2-2, with D possibly being TRBD2 (6 bases). The CDR3 spans 17 residues. Germline values: CDR1 SEHNR, CDR2 FQNEAQ (reference sequence). Trimming cost V 1 base and J 3 bases, with 15 bases left between them. In DNA form, the CDR3 reads TGTGCCAGCAGCTTAGGGGTTCCGGCGGGGTACACCGGGGAGCTGTTTTTT. Translated, it gives CASSLGVPAGYTGELFF.

This chain uses TRBV6-1 with TRBJ2-3, with D perhaps TRBD2 (6 bases). The V end lost 2 bases, the J end lost 2 bases, and 14 bases lay between the germline ends. Germline CDR1 is MNHNS and CDR2 is SASEGT. This CDR3 region has 16 residues. The CDR3 region has the DNA TGTGCCAGCAGTGAAACTTCCCTAGCGCCCACAGATACGCAGTATTTT. It translates to CASSETSLAPTDTQYF.

The V and J genes are TRBV5-6 and TRBJ1-5, with D perhaps matching TRBD1 (6 bases). The V and J ends lost 1 base and 7 bases respectively, with 15 bases between them. CDR1 and CDR2 (germline): SGHDT, YYEEEE. This CDR3 comprises 15 residues. CDR3: CASSLRPGEEQPQHF. The CDR3 DNA reads TGTGCCAGCAGCTTGAGGCCAGGGGAAGAACAGCCCCAGCATTTT.

V usage is TRBV6-5 and J usage is TRBJ1-2; D is unresolved. Germline CDR1 and CDR2: MNHEY and SVGAGI. The CDR3 covers 13 residues. The germline V and J ends were trimmed by 7 bases and 3 bases, with 12 bases remaining between them. The chain's CDR3 is CASTRSQDYGYTF. The CDR3 nucleotides read TGTGCCAGCACGCGCAGCCAGGACTATGGCTACACCTTC.

The CDR3 sequence: CSASSSKETQYF. As DNA, the CDR3 is TGCAGTGCTAGTAGTAGCAAAGAGACCCAGTACTTC. The V gene is TRBV20-1, the J gene TRBJ2-5; D is uncertain. The CDR3 has 12 amino acids. The ends were cut back, 3 bases at V and 3 bases at J, with 8 bases in the middle. Per the germline V gene, CDR1 is DFQATT and CDR2 is SNEGSKA (reference sequence).

The V call is TRBV14, the J call TRBJ2-7; the D gene is possibly TRBD1 (6 bases). The CDR3 has 14 residues. In germline, CDR1 is SGHDN, CDR2 FVKESK. Trimming left V 1 base short and J 7 bases short, with 14 bases between. CDR3 loop: CASSQVRGMSEQYF. The CDR3 nucleotides are TGTGCCAGCAGCCAAGTCAGGGGAATGAGTGAGCAGTACTTC.

The genes are TRBV5-5 and TRBJ1-2; 8 positions match TRBD1. Germline CDR1 SGHKS, CDR2 YYEKEE (reference sequence). The CDR3 is 15 residues long. The V and J ends lost 5 bases and 8 bases, in that order; junction bases with no gene match: 14. The CDR3, as DNA: TGTGCCAGCAGTACCGGCCCAGGGGGCGAGGAAGGCTACACCTTC. Translation: CASSTGPGGEEGYTF.

This clone was detected once. The chain is built from TRBV3-1 (or the pseudogene TRBV3-2) and TRBJ1-1; D may be TRBD1 (5 bases). CDR3 length: 15 residues. V was trimmed by 0 bases and J by 2 bases, leaving 10 bases between them. Per germline, CDR1 LGHDT and CDR2 YNNKEL (reference sequence). CDR3 DNA sequence: TGTGCCAGCAGCCAAGATCAGGGAAGAAACACTGAAGCTTTCTTT. Amino acids: CASSQDQGRNTEAFF.

The chain employs TRBV5-1 and TRBJ2-3; D gene unclear. The V and J ends lost 5 bases and 3 bases respectively, with 16 bases between them. The germline V gene has CDR1 SGHRS and CDR2 YFSETQ. The CDR3 loop spans 15 amino acids. The CDR3: CASRPETLSTDTQYF. CDR3 DNA sequence: TGCGCCAGCAGACCGGAGACCCTTTCAACAGATACGCAGTATTTT.

The chain is built from TRBV5-1 and TRBJ1-1; D perhaps matches TRBD1 (6 bases). The V end was cut by 7 bases, the J end by 1 base, with 17 bases between. From germline, CDR1 is SGHRS and CDR2 YFSETQ. The CDR3 spans 15 residues. CDR3 DNA: TGCGCCAGCTCCCTTGGTGGCAGGGGGAACACTGAAGCTTTCTTT. Protein: CASSLGGRGNTEAFF.

This clone was seen a single time. The chain joins TRBV27 to TRBJ2-2; 8 bases match TRBD2. The CDR3 has 15 amino acids. The trim removed 6 bases at V and 5 bases at J, leaving 8 bases unmatched. Per the germline V gene, CDR1 is MNHEY and CDR2 is SMNVEV (reference sequence). CDR3 nucleotides: TGTGCCAGCAGCCCCAAAGCGGGAGAGACCGGGGAGCTGTTTTTT. This codes for CASSPKAGETGELFF.

V and J are TRBV13 and TRBJ2-4, with 8 nucleotides matching TRBD2. The V gene's germline CDR1 is PRHDT and CDR2 FYEKMQ (reference sequence). This CDR3 comprises 15 residues. Trimming removed 5 bases from V and 1 base from J; junction bases left unmatched: 4. CDR3 protein: CASSHSGNAKNIQYF. The CDR3 region has the DNA TGTGCCAGCAGCCATAGCGGGAACGCCAAAAACATTCAGTACTTC.